This TCR beta chain was captured by sequencing in a study of human T cells and chemical hapten exposure. Individual cDNA molecules in this library carried unique molecular identifiers. TCRdb called the RACE reads again in MiXCR, with one record for every CDR3 protein. The sample contains 60,000 to 70,000 distinct CDR3 sequences, roughly 9.8% of which appear only once. The junction had 6 bases not matched to a gene; V was cut back by 0 bases and J by 5 bases. CDR1 and CDR2 (germline): SGHKS, YYEKEE (reference sequence). The CDR3 runs to 16 residues. Time point here: pre-sensitization, week 0. Indicated treatment: therapeutic diphenylcyclopropenone sensitization with weekly scalp DPC.

V usage is TRBV5-5 and J usage is TRBJ2-2, with 8 bases fitting TRBD1. Source: whole blood, taken in connection with sensitization to the hapten diphenylcyclopropenone (DPC). This receptor was taken from a woman between 50 and 59 years old with alopecia areata. Some clones in this sample may be carry-over from other donors' samples. The CDR3 region has the DNA TGTGCCAGCAGCTTGGGTGGACAGGGACGGACCGGGGAGCTGTTTTTT. Its protein product is CASSLGGQGRTGELFF. The whole variable domain, remainder taken from reference TRBV5-5 and TRBJ2-2, is DAGVTQSPTHLIKTRGQQVTLRCSPISGHKSVSWYQQVLGQGPQFIFQYYEKEERGRGNFPDRFSARQFPNYSSELNVNALLLGDSALYLCASSLGGQGRTGELFFGEGSRLTVL.